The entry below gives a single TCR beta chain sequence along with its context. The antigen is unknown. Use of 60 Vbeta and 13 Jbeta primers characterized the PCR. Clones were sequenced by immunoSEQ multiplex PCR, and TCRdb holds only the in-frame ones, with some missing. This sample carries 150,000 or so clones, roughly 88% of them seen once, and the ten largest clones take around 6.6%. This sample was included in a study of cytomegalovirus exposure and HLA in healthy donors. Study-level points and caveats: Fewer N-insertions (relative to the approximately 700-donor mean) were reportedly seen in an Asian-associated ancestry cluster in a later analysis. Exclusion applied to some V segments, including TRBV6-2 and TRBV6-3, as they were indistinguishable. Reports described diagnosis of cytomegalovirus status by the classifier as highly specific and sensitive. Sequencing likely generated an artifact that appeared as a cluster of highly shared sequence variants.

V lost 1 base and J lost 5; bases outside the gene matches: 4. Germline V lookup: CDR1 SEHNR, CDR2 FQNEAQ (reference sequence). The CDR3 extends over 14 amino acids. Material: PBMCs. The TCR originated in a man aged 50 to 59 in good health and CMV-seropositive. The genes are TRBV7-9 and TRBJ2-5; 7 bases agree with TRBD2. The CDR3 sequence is CASSLGNGGETQYF. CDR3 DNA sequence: TGTGCCAGCAGCTTAGGAAACGGGGGGGAGACCCAGTACTTC. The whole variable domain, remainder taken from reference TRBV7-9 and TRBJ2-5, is DTGVSQNPRHKITKRGQNVTFRCDPISEHNRLYWYRQTLGQGPEFLTYFQNEAQLEKSRLLSDRFSAERPKGSFSTLEIQRTEQGDSAMYLCASSLGNGGETQYFGPGTRLLVL.